The sample holds many counts of the clone carrying this T cell receptor (beta chain). Trimming pared 1 base from V and 6 bases from J, leaving 10 bases between. The germline V gene has CDR1 LGHDT and CDR2 YNNKEL (reference sequence). This CDR3 comprises 13 residues. The data originate from a study of T cells in Graves' hyperthyroidism and ophthalmopathy. It was RNA transcripts that yielded the amplified TCR beta CDR3 regions. Primed by the HTBI set, a first-round RT-PCR was run on the TCR CDR3. TCRdb analysed the multiplex PCR reads with MiXCR anew, one entry per CDR3 protein. The sample consists of about 560,000 distinct CDR3 sequences, over 15% of them appearing once.

The chain carries TRBV3-1 and TRBJ2-7; possibly TRBD2 for D (5 bases). The sequencing sample was made of blood. This sequence was found in a woman between 18 and 29 years old with Graves' hyperthyroidism. The CDR3 here is CASSQGRGSEQYF. DNA of the CDR3: TGTGCCAGCAGCCAAGGGCGAGGGAGCGAGCAGTACTTC.